The 25 T cell receptor beta chains in this list originate from one sample, sequenced in a study of shared clonotypes between healthy human individuals. Method: immunoSEQ multiplex PCR; TCRdb's copy keeps in-frame clones and lacks some. The table has approximately 2,000,000 clones, roughly 92% seen once. The specimen was naive CD4+ T cells from PBMCs. Sample subset: CD45RA+ positively selected. Receptors were obtained from a man aged 18 to 30 in good health. Some clones in this sample may be carry-over from other donors' samples.

The chain carries TRBV28 and TRBJ2-2, with 8 bases identical to TRBD2. The CDR3 covers 17 residues. Trimming took 0 bases from V and 7 from J; bases not matched to a gene: 10. In germline, CDR1 is MDHEN, CDR2 SYDVKM. The chain's CDR3 is CASSLWGLVRTDGELFF. The CDR3, as DNA: TGTGCCAGCAGTTTATGGGGACTAGTGAGAACGGACGGGGAGCTGTTTTTT.

The genes are TRBV2 and TRBJ2-2; a possible D gene is TRBD1 (6 bases). The CDR3 is 14 residues long. Germline values: CDR1 SNHLY, CDR2 FYNNEI. Trimming took 7 bases from V and 4 from J, leaving 13 bases between them. The CDR3 bases are TGTGCCAGCACAGGGGTCGTTGGCACCGGGGAGCTGTTTTTT. Residues: CASTGVVGTGELFF.

The chain combines TRBV7-6 with TRBJ1-1; no definite D call. V shed 7 bases and J shed 1 base, with 10 bases lying between them. The CDR3 extends over 13 amino acids. Per germline, CDR1 SGHVS and CDR2 FNYEAQ. This CDR3 reads CASNNQANTEAFF. DNA of the CDR3: TGTGCCAGCAACAACCAGGCGAACACTGAAGCTTTCTTT.

The chain uses TRBV7-2 and TRBJ1-1; a possible D gene is TRBD1 (6 bases). V was shortened by 4 bases and J by 0 bases, with 15 bases between the two germline ends. CDR1 is SGHTA, CDR2 FQGNSA, per germline. The CDR3 is made up of 16 amino acids. This CDR3 reads CASSSGSGQMNTEAFF. The CDR3 nucleotides read TGTGCCAGCAGCTCCGGATCCGGACAGATGAACACTGAAGCTTTCTTT.

The J gene is TRBJ2-5, the V gene TRBV6-1; TRBD1 matches 8 bases. The CDR3 extends over 15 amino acids. J lost 5 bases, V lost 5 bases, and 10 bases had no gene match. Looked up from germline, CDR1 is MNHNS and CDR2 is SASEGT. In nucleotides, the CDR3 is TGTGCCAGCAGTCTAACAGGGGGAAGCGTGGAGACCCAGTACTTC. Protein product: CASSLTGGSVETQYF.

The chain couples TRBV28 to TRBJ1-1, with a tentative D call TRBD1 (5 bases). Per the germline V gene, CDR1 is MDHEN and CDR2 is SYDVKM. V was cut by 2 bases and J by 5 bases, with 15 bases left in between. This CDR3 has 15 residues. The CDR3 coding sequence is TGTGCCAGCAGTTTAGTGTCAGGGTGGCGAACTGAAGCTTTCTTT. It specifies CASSLVSGWRTEAFF.

The rearrangement joins TRBV2 to TRBJ2-5; 10 bases are shared with TRBD2. V shed 6 bases and J 0 bases; nucleotides not matched to a gene: 7. The CDR3 covers 16 residues. Germline values: CDR1 SNHLY, CDR2 FYNNEI. CDR3 DNA: TGTGCCAGCAGCCCCGGAGCGGGAGGGTACCAAGAGACCCAGTACTTC. This encodes CASSPGAGGYQETQYF.

CDR3: CASSSRDNKYNEQFF. The CDR3 coding sequence is TGCGCCAGCAGCTCCCGGGACAATAAATACAATGAGCAGTTCTTC. The chain couples TRBV5-1 to TRBJ2-1; D is perhaps TRBD1 (6 bases). V lost 3 bases and J lost 4, with 14 bases in between. This CDR3 comprises 15 residues. Germline values: CDR1 SGHRS, CDR2 YFSETQ.

This clone was recorded once. The J gene is TRBJ2-3, the V gene TRBV10-2, with 10 nucleotides matching TRBD1. The length of the CDR3 is 16 residues. Germline CDR1 is WSHSY and CDR2 is SAAADI. Trimming at V came to 1 base and at J to 5 bases, leaving 6 bases not matched to a gene. The CDR3 loop reads CASSEWGTGVGDTQYF. The DNA of the CDR3 is TGCGCCAGCAGTGAGTGGGGGACAGGGGTAGGAGATACGCAGTATTTT.

The rearrangement joins TRBV30 to TRBJ1-1; 11 bases match TRBD1. Germline V gene lookup returns CDR1 GTSNPN and CDR2 SVGIG (reference sequence). This CDR3 is built from 12 residues. V gave up 5 bases and J gave up 7 bases; unmatched junction bases: 3. In DNA, the CDR3 is TGTGCCTGGGGACAGGGGGCTGGTGAAGCTTTCTTT. It codes for CAWGQGAGEAFF.

V is TRBV2 and J is TRBJ1-1; no clear D gene. The V gene's germline CDR1 is SNHLY and CDR2 FYNNEI. V shed 7 bases and J shed 1 base, with 10 bases lying between them. This CDR3 has 13 amino acids. The CDR3 reads CASNSQPNTEAFF. The CDR3 DNA reads TGTGCCAGCAATTCACAGCCGAACACTGAAGCTTTCTTT.

The chain employs TRBV4-1 and TRBJ1-1; 8 nucleotides line up with TRBD1. Trimming at V came to 0 bases and at J to 6 bases, leaving 21 bases not matched to a gene. The CDR3 loop spans 20 amino acids. Germline loops: CDR1 MGHRA, CDR2 YSYEKL. The CDR3 sequence is CASSQEGSLPDRVVLAEAFF. In DNA form, the CDR3 reads TGCGCCAGCAGCCAAGAAGGAAGCCTCCCGGACAGGGTAGTTTTGGCTGAAGCTTTCTTT.

To note about this clone: Other DNA sequences from this sample encode an identical CDR3 as well. This chain uses TRBV11-2 with TRBJ2-7; D uncertain. Germline values: CDR1 SGHAT, CDR2 FQNNGV. The CDR3 consists of 13 residues. Deletions cut 5 bases from V and 0 bases from J, with 8 bases between. CDR3 in DNA: TGTGCCAGCAGCCCCGGGTCCTCCTACGAGCAGTACTTC. Protein: CASSPGSSYEQYF.

The rearrangement uses TRBV4-2 and TRBJ2-5; 7 bases agree with TRBD1. The V and J ends lost 3 bases and 1 base, in that order; junction bases with no gene match: 5. Germline CDR1 is LGHNA and CDR2 is YNFKEQ. There are 15 residues in the CDR3. The CDR3 DNA is TGTGCCAGCAGCCAGGAGACAGGGCCCCAAGAGACCCAGTACTTC. Amino acid sequence: CASSQETGPQETQYF.

This chain joins TRBV5-4 and TRBJ2-7; D is ambiguous. The germline CDR1 and CDR2 sequences are SGHNT and YYREEE (reference sequence). V lost 4 bases, J lost 6 bases, and 14 bases lay in between. The CDR3 is made up of 13 amino acids. The CDR3 nucleotides are TGTGCCAGCAGCCCTGGGTCAGGCTCCGAGCAGTACTTC. As protein: CASSPGSGSEQYF.

As DNA, the CDR3 is TGTGCCAGTAGTACGGACAGTCGGCCTTACCAAGAGACCCAGTACTTC. Protein sequence: CASSTDSRPYQETQYF. The chain carries TRBV19 and TRBJ2-5, with TRBD1 as a possible D gene (6 bases). The V gene's germline CDR1 is LNHDA and CDR2 SQIVND (reference sequence). V gave up 4 bases and J gave up 0 bases, with 15 bases separating them. The CDR3 spans 16 residues.

This clone was detected only a few times. The same CDR3 is also encoded by other DNA sequences in this sample. The chain employs TRBV9 and TRBJ1-4; D is undetermined. CDR1 is SGDLS, CDR2 YYNGEE, per germline. V lost 3 bases and J lost 0, with 6 bases in between. The CDR3 is 14 residues long. The CDR3 here is CASSGPATNEKLFF. The CDR3 DNA follows: TGTGCCAGCAGCGGACCGGCAACTAATGAAAAACTGTTTTTT.

The J gene is TRBJ2-1, the V gene TRBV5-1; D is unresolved. CDR3 length equals 13 residues. From germline, CDR1 is SGHRS and CDR2 YFSETQ. V shed 5 bases and J shed 8 bases, with 14 bases lying between them. Written as DNA, the CDR3 is TGCGCCAGCAGTGGATGGGTCGGTCATGAGCAGTTCTTC. It specifies CASSGWVGHEQFF.

The rearrangement joins TRBV5-1 to TRBJ2-7, with 7 bases fitting TRBD2. The CDR3 has 15 amino acids. The J segment lost 0 bases and the V segment lost 1 base, leaving 4 bases of the junction unmatched. Germline loops: CDR1 SGHRS, CDR2 YFSETQ. CDR3: CASSLSGTTSYEQYF. DNA for the CDR3: TGCGCCAGCAGCTTGTCAGGGACTACCTCCTACGAGCAGTACTTC.

For this clone: Other DNA sequences from this sample encode an identical CDR3 as well. The V and J genes are TRBV6-5 and TRBJ1-1; D unclear. Per germline, CDR1 MNHEY and CDR2 SVGAGI. This CDR3 contains 11 residues. The V gene lost 6 bases and the J gene lost 2 bases, with 4 bases spanning the gap. The CDR3 is CASSRNTEAFF. The CDR3 DNA sequence: TGTGCCAGCAGCCGAAACACTGAAGCTTTCTTT.

Comment on this clone: Other nucleotide sequences in the sample specify the same CDR3. CDR3 nucleotide sequence: TGTGCCAGCAGTTTTTTTCCTTCCGAGCAGTACTTC. It yields the protein CASSFFPSEQYF. The chain has TRBV28 and TRBJ2-7; D remains unclear. Trimming removed 3 bases from V and 6 bases from J, with 9 bases in between. The CDR3 spans 12 residues. Germline assignment: CDR1 MDHEN and CDR2 SYDVKM.

The gene calls are TRBV5-4 and TRBJ2-1; D is unclear. Deletions cut 1 base from V and 9 bases from J, with 5 bases between. This CDR3 contains 11 residues. Germline V gene data show CDR1 as SGHNT and CDR2 as YYREEE (reference sequence). In DNA form, the CDR3 reads TGTGCCAGCAGCTTGAGATCTGAGCAGTTCTTC. Translation: CASSLRSEQFF.

V usage is TRBV4-3 and J usage is TRBJ1-2; 7 nucleotides agree with TRBD1. V shed 0 bases and J 7 bases; nucleotides not matched to a gene: 2. This CDR3 comprises 13 residues. CDR1 and CDR2 from the germline V gene are LGHNA and YSLEER. Here the CDR3 reads CASSQDPGGGYTF. The CDR3 coding sequence is TGCGCCAGCAGCCAAGATCCAGGGGGTGGCTACACCTTC.

The chain recombines TRBV7-2 with TRBJ1-2, with D possibly being TRBD1 (5 bases). This CDR3 is 14 amino acids long. V lost 2 bases and J 4 bases, leaving 11 bases between the germline ends. Germline-derived CDR1 and CDR2 are SGHTA and FQGNSA. This chain's CDR3 is CASSLFRGSYGYTF. Here the CDR3 DNA reads TGTGCCAGCAGCTTATTCCGGGGCTCCTATGGCTACACCTTC.

The chain combines TRBV19 with TRBJ1-1; 10 bases are shared with TRBD1. Germline CDR1 reads LNHDA; CDR2 reads SQIVND (reference sequence). CDR3 length: 15 residues. Trimming removed 4 bases from V and 0 bases from J; junction bases left unmatched: 2. The CDR3 sequence: CASSTGQGMNTEAFF. The CDR3 DNA follows: TGTGCCAGTAGTACGGGACAGGGGATGAACACTGAAGCTTTCTTT.